These 2 T cell receptor beta chains share one sample of origin, sequenced in a study of cytomegalovirus exposure and HLA in healthy donors. This PCR relied on a set of 60 Vbeta primers and 13 Jbeta primers. Profiling relied on immunoSEQ multiplex PCR, and the TCRdb table lists in-frame clones only, not all of them. The data show roughly 250,000 clones, 70% to 90% seen once. The sample consisted of PBMCs. All receptors come from a woman in her forties in good health and CMV-seropositive.

The V call is TRBV10-3, the J call TRBJ2-1, with D possibly TRBD1 on 6 matching bases. The CDR3 loop spans 12 amino acids. Germline V gene lookup returns CDR1 ENHRY and CDR2 SYGVKD. V lost 6 bases and J 7 bases, leaving 10 bases between the germline ends. CDR3 sequence: CAIRAGDNEQFF. Here the CDR3 DNA reads TGTGCCATCAGGGCAGGGGATAATGAGCAGTTCTTC.

The chain links TRBV4-1 to TRBJ1-5, with D maybe TRBD1 (6 bases). Looked up from germline, CDR1 is MGHRA and CDR2 is YSYEKL. There are 15 residues in the CDR3. The V end lost 0 bases, the J end lost 6 bases, and 12 bases lay between the germline ends. The CDR3 DNA reads as TGCGCCAGCAGCCAAGATCGGGGGGCGAGTCAGCCCCAGCATTTT. It specifies CASSQDRGASQPQHF.